This entry concerns a single T cell receptor beta chain. These data come from a study of patients and donors after allogeneic stem cell transplantation. TCRdb ran MiXCR on the RT-PCR reads and lists one entry per CDR3 protein. Found here are more than 850,000 distinct CDR3 sequences, about 20% of them singletons; the top ten hold 5% to 6.5%. The sample comprised blood, either unsorted or a sorted T cell fraction (not recorded which). This clonotype was obtained from a human donor who was either an allogeneic HSCT recipient or a stem cell or donor lymphocyte infusion donor (not recorded which). It is not recorded whose cells these are; they may come from a transplant donor.

The CDR3 DNA sequence: TGTGCCAGCAGTTTAGAGGCTTGGGGGGCGAAGCAGTACTTC. Translating it yields CASSLEAWGAKQYF. V and J are TRBV27 and TRBJ2-7; TRBD1 or TRBD2 may be the D gene (6 bases each). Trimming removed 2 bases at V and 8 bases at J, with 16 bases between. CDR1 is MNHEY, CDR2 SMNVEV, per germline (reference sequence). This CDR3 has 14 amino acids.